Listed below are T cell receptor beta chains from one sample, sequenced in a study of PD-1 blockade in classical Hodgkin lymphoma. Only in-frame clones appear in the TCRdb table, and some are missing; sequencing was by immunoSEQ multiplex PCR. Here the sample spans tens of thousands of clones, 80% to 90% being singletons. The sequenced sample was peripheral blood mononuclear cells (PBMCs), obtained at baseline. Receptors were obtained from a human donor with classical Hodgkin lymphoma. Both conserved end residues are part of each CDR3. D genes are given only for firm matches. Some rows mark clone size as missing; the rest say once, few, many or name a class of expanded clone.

cdr3_nt: TGCAGCGTATCCGGGACACTCACCGGGGAGCTGTTTTTT
cdr3_aa: CSVSGTLTGELFF
j_call: TRBJ2-2
d_call: -
v_call: TRBV29-1
clone_size: -

cdr3_nt: TGTGCCAGCGGAACTAACACTGAAGCTTTCTTT
cdr3_aa: CASGTNTEAFF
j_call: TRBJ1-1
d_call: -
v_call: TRBV11-3
clone_size: -

cdr3_nt: TGTGCCAGCAGCTCACAGGGGGCGCGGACAGATACGCAGTATTTT
cdr3_aa: CASSSQGARTDTQYF
j_call: TRBJ2-3
d_call: TRBD1
v_call: TRBV25-1
clone_size: once

cdr3_nt: TGTGCCAGCAGTCCTCCGGGACAGGGGTTCTACGAGCAGTACTTC
cdr3_aa: CASSPPGQGFYEQYF
j_call: TRBJ2-7
d_call: TRBD1
v_call: TRBV28
clone_size: -

cdr3_nt: TGTGCCAGCAGATCAGGGGCAGGCTACGAGCAGTACTTC
cdr3_aa: CASRSGAGYEQYF
j_call: TRBJ2-7
d_call: -
v_call: TRBV2
clone_size: -

cdr3_nt: TGTGCCAGCAGCCCCCCCTCCCACACTACCGGGGAGCTGTTTTTT
cdr3_aa: CASSPPSHTTGELFF
j_call: TRBJ2-2
d_call: -
v_call: TRBV28
clone_size: -

cdr3_nt: TGTGCCAGCAGCCTAACCGAGGGCTCCGAGCAGTACTTC
cdr3_aa: CASSLTEGSEQYF
j_call: TRBJ2-7
d_call: -
v_call: TRBV6-5
clone_size: -

cdr3_nt: TGTGCCAGCAGACCTGACCGGGCGTCGGGTCAGCCCCAGCATTTT
cdr3_aa: CASRPDRASGQPQHF
j_call: TRBJ1-5
d_call: -
v_call: TRBV2
clone_size: -

cdr3_nt: TGTGCCAGCAGAAAAACAGGGCCCAGCACAGATACGCAGTATTTT
cdr3_aa: CASRKTGPSTDTQYF
j_call: TRBJ2-3
d_call: -
v_call: TRBV28
clone_size: once

cdr3_nt: TGTGCCAGCAGTGTGAATTCTGGGGGGCGTGAGGAGCAGTACTTC
cdr3_aa: CASSVNSGGREEQYF
j_call: TRBJ2-7
d_call: -
v_call: TRBV27
clone_size: -

cdr3_nt: TGTGCCAGCAGTTCCCCAGCGGGGGCCGCCACAGATACGCAGTATTTT
cdr3_aa: CASSSPAGAATDTQYF
j_call: TRBJ2-3
d_call: TRBD2
v_call: TRBV27
clone_size: -

cdr3_nt: TGTGCCAGCAGCGGGGAGAATTCACCCCTCCACTTT
cdr3_aa: CASSGENSPLHF
j_call: TRBJ1-6
d_call: -
v_call: TRBV13
clone_size: -

cdr3_nt: TGTGCCATCAGGCGCGGGGGGAAGGATGAGCAGTTCTTC
cdr3_aa: CAIRRGGKDEQFF
j_call: TRBJ2-1
d_call: TRBD2
v_call: TRBV10-3
clone_size: -

cdr3_nt: TGTGCTAGTGGTTTGTACAGATCTGGAAACACCATATATTTT
cdr3_aa: CASGLYRSGNTIYF
j_call: TRBJ1-3
d_call: -
v_call: TRBV12-5
clone_size: -

cdr3_nt: TGTGCCAGCACCCTCAGGGGGGGTGGGAGTGAAAAACTGTTTTTT
cdr3_aa: CASTLRGGGSEKLFF
j_call: TRBJ1-4
d_call: TRBD1
v_call: TRBV27
clone_size: -

cdr3_nt: TGTGCCAGCCGTGCGGGGGGGTTCACCGGGGAGCTGTTTTTT
cdr3_aa: CASRAGGFTGELFF
j_call: TRBJ2-2
d_call: TRBD2
v_call: TRBV6-1
clone_size: -

cdr3_nt: TGTGCCAGCCCGCAGGGGAGCTCTGGAAACACCATATATTTT
cdr3_aa: CASPQGSSGNTIYF
j_call: TRBJ1-3
d_call: -
v_call: TRBV6-4
clone_size: -

cdr3_nt: TGTGCCAGCAGCTTGACCCGGGACGCCAGGGCTAATGAAAAACTGTTTTTT
cdr3_aa: CASSLTRDARANEKLFF
j_call: TRBJ1-4
d_call: -
v_call: TRBV5-4
clone_size: -

cdr3_nt: TGTGCCAGCAGCGGTCGGACTAGCGGGGAGACCCAGTACTTC
cdr3_aa: CASSGRTSGETQYF
j_call: TRBJ2-5
d_call: TRBD2
v_call: TRBV7-9
clone_size: -

cdr3_nt: TGTGCCAGTAGCCCGACAGGATCCGGGGAGCTGTTTTTT
cdr3_aa: CASSPTGSGELFF
j_call: TRBJ2-2
d_call: -
v_call: TRBV19
clone_size: -

cdr3_nt: TGTGCCAGACAGGGGCCCCTCTACGAGCAGTACTTC
cdr3_aa: CARQGPLYEQYF
j_call: TRBJ2-7
d_call: TRBD1
v_call: TRBV2
clone_size: -

cdr3_nt: TGTGCCAGCAGTGACTCGCGAGACACAGATACGCAGTATTTT
cdr3_aa: CASSDSRDTDTQYF
j_call: TRBJ2-3
d_call: -
v_call: TRBV6-4
clone_size: -

cdr3_nt: TGTGCCAGCAGCTTAGCGCAAGCGGGATACTACGAGCAGTACTTC
cdr3_aa: CASSLAQAGYYEQYF
j_call: TRBJ2-7
d_call: TRBD2
v_call: TRBV7-9
clone_size: -

cdr3_nt: TGTGCCAGCAGCCAAGTCGGGGGTCGATTTGGGAGTAGTCAGCCCCAGCATTTT
cdr3_aa: CASSQVGGRFGSSQPQHF
j_call: TRBJ1-5
d_call: -
v_call: TRBV4-2
clone_size: -

cdr3_nt: TGTGCCAGCACCGAAACTGGACGGACACCCTATGGCTACACCTTC
cdr3_aa: CASTETGRTPYGYTF
j_call: TRBJ1-2
d_call: -
v_call: TRBV6-6
clone_size: -

cdr3_nt: TGCGCCAGCAGCCCGAGGGGGGACAGCTCCTATAATTCACCCCTCCACTTT
cdr3_aa: CASSPRGDSSYNSPLHF
j_call: TRBJ1-6
d_call: TRBD1
v_call: TRBV5-1
clone_size: -

cdr3_nt: TGTGCCAGCAGCTCACTACCCCCGGCAGTGAGGACCTACAATGAGCAGTTCTTC
cdr3_aa: CASSSLPPAVRTYNEQFF
j_call: TRBJ2-1
d_call: -
v_call: TRBV7-6
clone_size: -

cdr3_nt: TGTGCCACTAAGAAAGAGAGACAGACCCTAGGCGAGCAGTACTTC
cdr3_aa: CATKKERQTLGEQYF
j_call: TRBJ2-7
d_call: -
v_call: TRBV6-6
clone_size: -

cdr3_nt: TGTGCCAGCTTCCTCCCGGGTGATGGCTACACCTTC
cdr3_aa: CASFLPGDGYTF
j_call: TRBJ1-2
d_call: -
v_call: TRBV7-9
clone_size: -

cdr3_nt: TGTGCCAGCAGGATGGACAACAGGGAAGGTGGCTACACCTTC
cdr3_aa: CASRMDNREGGYTF
j_call: TRBJ1-2
d_call: -
v_call: TRBV6-5
clone_size: -

cdr3_nt: TGCGCCAGCAGCTTGTTCCCCGGGCCCAATCAGCCCCAGCATTTT
cdr3_aa: CASSLFPGPNQPQHF
j_call: TRBJ1-5
d_call: -
v_call: TRBV5-1
clone_size: few

cdr3_nt: TGTGCCAGCAGCGAAGGCAGTCTGAATCAGCCCCAGCATTTT
cdr3_aa: CASSEGSLNQPQHF
j_call: TRBJ1-5
d_call: -
v_call: TRBV9
clone_size: -

cdr3_nt: TGTGCCAGCAGCCCACCCAGGTTGGACAGGGACACCGGGGAGCTGTTTTTT
cdr3_aa: CASSPPRLDRDTGELFF
j_call: TRBJ2-2
d_call: TRBD1
v_call: TRBV14
clone_size: -

cdr3_nt: TGTGCCAGCAGCTCCTCGGGCAGGGTGGGCGACGAGCAGTACTTC
cdr3_aa: CASSSSGRVGDEQYF
j_call: TRBJ2-7
d_call: -
v_call: TRBV13
clone_size: -

cdr3_nt: TGTGCCAGCAGCTTACCGGGGAACTATGGCTACACCTTC
cdr3_aa: CASSLPGNYGYTF
j_call: TRBJ1-2
d_call: -
v_call: TRBV7-2
clone_size: -

cdr3_nt: TGTGCCAGCAGCGTAAAAGGGGACACCGGGGAGCTGTTTTTT
cdr3_aa: CASSVKGDTGELFF
j_call: TRBJ2-2
d_call: -
v_call: TRBV9
clone_size: -